This TCR beta chain originates from a study of T cell responses to AZD1222 COVID-19 vaccine. General study points: Repertoire sampling occurred only after the peak T cell response.

Here immunoSEQ multiplex PCR was the method, and the copy in TCRdb shows in-frame clones only, minus some. In the table there are more than 90,000 clones, around 84% of which are singletons. Details on this clone: Antigen specificity is unknown.

Germline V gives CDR1 SNHLY, CDR2 FYNNEI. The CDR3 has 12 amino acids. Trimming took 7 bases from V and 3 from J, leaving 9 bases between them. Specimen: peripheral blood, collected on day 0 of AZD1222 vaccination. This sequence joins TRBV2 and TRBJ1-1; tentatively, D is TRBD1 (5 bases). The sequence came from an adult in good health. The CDR3 reads CASTQGYTEAFF. CDR3 bases: TGTGCCAGCACTCAGGGCTACACTGAAGCTTTCTTT.